This TCR beta chain comes out of a study of OX40 agonist ivuxolimab in advanced cancers. Study as a whole: From about 20 to 80 years was the age range, with a mean of around 54 years, and over 80% were male. General observations from the study: In a subset of nonresponders, normalized T-cell clonal expansion was also low. In general, CD8+ T cells held more expanded clones than CD4+ did, on average.

Clones were sequenced by immunoSEQ multiplex PCR, and TCRdb holds only the in-frame ones, with some missing. The sample holds 35,000 to 45,000 clones, approximately 92% seen once. With respect to this clone: The antigen remains undetermined.

CDR1 SGHTA and CDR2 FQGNSA come from the germline V gene. The CDR3 consists of 15 residues. Germline trimming cut 1 base from V and 7 bases from J; bases unmatched to any gene: 9. The chain couples TRBV7-2 to TRBJ1-2; 7 nucleotides agree with TRBD1. The sample consisted of CD4+ or CD8+ T cells sorted from blood, taken in a trial of the OX40 agonist ivuxolimab. This clonotype was obtained from an adult with an advanced solid tumor such as melanoma, head and neck, liver or kidney cancer. The CDR3 loop reads CASSLGQGGFRGYTF. The CDR3 DNA reads TGTGCCAGCAGCTTAGGACAGGGTGGCTTTCGTGGCTACACCTTC.